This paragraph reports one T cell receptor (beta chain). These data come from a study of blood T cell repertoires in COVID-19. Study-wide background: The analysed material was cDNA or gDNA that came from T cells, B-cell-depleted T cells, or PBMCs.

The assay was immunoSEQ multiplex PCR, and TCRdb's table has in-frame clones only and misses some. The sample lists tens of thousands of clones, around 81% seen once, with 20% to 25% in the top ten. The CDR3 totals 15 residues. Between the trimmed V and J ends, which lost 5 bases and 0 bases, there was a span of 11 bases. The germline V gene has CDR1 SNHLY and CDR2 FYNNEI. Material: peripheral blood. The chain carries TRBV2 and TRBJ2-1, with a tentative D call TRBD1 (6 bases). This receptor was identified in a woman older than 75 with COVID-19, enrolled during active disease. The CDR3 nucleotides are TGTGCCAGCAGTCATACAGGGAGCTCCTACAATGAGCAGTTCTTC. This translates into CASSHTGSSYNEQFF. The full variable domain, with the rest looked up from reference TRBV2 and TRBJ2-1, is EPEVTQTPSHQVTQMGQEVILRCVPISNHLYFYWYRQILGQKVEFLVSFYNNEISEKSEIFDDQFSVERPDGSNFTLKIRSTKLEDSAMYFCASSHTGSSYNEQFFGPGTRLTVL.